This TCR beta chain comes out of a study of CD8 T cells in ankylosing spondylitis. This CDR3 region has 13 residues. Germline assignment: CDR1 KGHDR and CDR2 SFDVKD. V was cut by 9 bases and J by 2 bases, with 11 bases left in between. Study conclusions and caveats: A number of the motif variants had already been described in reactive arthritis synovial fluid and blood. What seemed typical of ankylosing spondylitis blood was a TCR beta motif built from several highly homologous variants. Within matched ankylosing spondylitis synovial fluid, disease-linked clones were reportedly significantly enriched. CD8+ cells made up the disease-linked clones, which were relatively rare in peripheral blood.

About this clonotype itself: Its specificity is unknown.

The authors made TCR beta libraries by quantitative 5'-RACE with molecular barcodes. TCRdb independently ran MiXCR on the 5' RACE reads; one entry per CDR3 protein. The sample records around 440,000 distinct CDR3 sequences, about 15% being singletons. This receptor was taken from a male donor with ankylosing spondylitis. Sequences were obtained from blood, either unsorted or a sorted T cell fraction (not recorded which). The chain joins TRBV24-1 to TRBJ2-3; either TRBD1 or TRBD2 may supply D (5 bases each). The CDR3 nucleotides read TGTGCCACCCGGGACCCTAACACAGATACGCAGTATTTT. Its protein product is CATRDPNTDTQYF.